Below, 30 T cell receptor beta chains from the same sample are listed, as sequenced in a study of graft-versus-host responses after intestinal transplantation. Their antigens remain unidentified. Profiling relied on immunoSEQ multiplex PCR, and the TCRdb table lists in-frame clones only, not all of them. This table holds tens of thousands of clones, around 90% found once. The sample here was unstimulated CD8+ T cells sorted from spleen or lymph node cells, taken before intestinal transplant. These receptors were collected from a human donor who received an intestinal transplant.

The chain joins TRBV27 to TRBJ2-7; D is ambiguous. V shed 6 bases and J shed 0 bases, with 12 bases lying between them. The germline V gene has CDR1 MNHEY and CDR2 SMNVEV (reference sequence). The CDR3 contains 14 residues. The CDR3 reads CASRPTGSSYEQYF. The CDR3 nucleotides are TGTGCCAGCAGACCTACCGGTAGCTCCTACGAGCAGTACTTC.

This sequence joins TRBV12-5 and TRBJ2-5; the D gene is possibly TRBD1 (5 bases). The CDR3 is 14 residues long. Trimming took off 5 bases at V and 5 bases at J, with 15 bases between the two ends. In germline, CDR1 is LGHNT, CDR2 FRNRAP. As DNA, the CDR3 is TGTGCTAGTGGTCTATCAGGGTTCAGGGAGACCCAGTACTTC. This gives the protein CASGLSGFRETQYF. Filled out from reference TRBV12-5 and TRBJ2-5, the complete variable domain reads DARVTQTPRHKVTEMGQEVTMRCQPILGHNTVFWYRQTMMQGLELLAYFRNRAPLDDSGMPKDRFSAEMPDATLATLKIQPSEPRDSAVYFCASGLSGFRETQYFGPGTRLLVL.

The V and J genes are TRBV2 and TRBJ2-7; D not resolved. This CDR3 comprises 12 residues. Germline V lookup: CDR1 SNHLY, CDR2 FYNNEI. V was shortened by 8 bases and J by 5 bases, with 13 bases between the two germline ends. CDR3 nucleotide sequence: TGTGCCAGCGTGCACTCCGTGAACGAGCAGTACTTC. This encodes CASVHSVNEQYF.

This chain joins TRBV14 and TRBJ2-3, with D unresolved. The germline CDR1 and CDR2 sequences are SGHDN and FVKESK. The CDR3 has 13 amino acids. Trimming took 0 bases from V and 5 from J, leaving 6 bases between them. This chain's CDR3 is CASSQEFGDTQYF. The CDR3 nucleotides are TGTGCCAGCAGCCAAGAATTTGGAGATACGCAGTATTTT.

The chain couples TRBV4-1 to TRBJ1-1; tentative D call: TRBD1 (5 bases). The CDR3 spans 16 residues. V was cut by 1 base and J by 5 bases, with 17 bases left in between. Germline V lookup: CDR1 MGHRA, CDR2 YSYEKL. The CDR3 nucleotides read TGCGCCAGCAGCCAAGCCCGGTGGGCAGGGAGGACTGAAGCTTTCTTT. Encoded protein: CASSQARWAGRTEAFF.

The CDR3 is CASSSGVNTDTQYF. For the CDR3, the DNA is TGTGCCAGCTCTAGCGGGGTTAACACAGATACGCAGTATTTT. The V gene is TRBV7-6, the J gene TRBJ2-3; TRBD2 matches at 9 bases. V trimming: 8 bases; J trimming: 2 bases; junction bases outside the gene matches: 5. Germline CDR1 reads SGHVS; CDR2 reads FNYEAQ. The CDR3 consists of 14 residues.

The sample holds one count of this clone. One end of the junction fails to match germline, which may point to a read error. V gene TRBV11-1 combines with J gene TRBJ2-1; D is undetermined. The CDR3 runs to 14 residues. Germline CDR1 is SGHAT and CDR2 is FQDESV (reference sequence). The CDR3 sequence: CASSLEGSYDEQFF. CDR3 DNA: TGTGCCAGCAGCTTAGAAGGCAGCTACGATGAGCAGTTCTTC.

The CDR3 protein is CASSQTGVAFF. The CDR3 DNA reads as TGTGCCAGCAGTCAAACAGGGGTAGCTTTCTTT. The V call is TRBV2, the J call TRBJ1-1; 7 bases match TRBD1. The germline CDR1 and CDR2 sequences are SNHLY and FYNNEI. V was clipped by 5 bases and J by 10 bases; unmatched bases: 4. The CDR3 has 11 amino acids.

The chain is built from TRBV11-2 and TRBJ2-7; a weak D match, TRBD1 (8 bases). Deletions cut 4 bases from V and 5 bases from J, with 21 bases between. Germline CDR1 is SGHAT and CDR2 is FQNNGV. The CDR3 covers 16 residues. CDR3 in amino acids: CASSSSLQGGEDEQYF. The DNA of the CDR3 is TGTGCCAGCAGCTCCTCTTTACAGGGGGGGGAAGACGAGCAGTACTTC.

The CDR3 sequence is CASSLTGTGYTF. The CDR3 DNA sequence: TGTGCCAGCAGCTTAACAGGGACAGGCTACACCTTC. V gene TRBV6-1 combines with J gene TRBJ1-2; D is perhaps TRBD1 (6 bases). V lost 6 bases and J 8 bases, leaving 13 bases between the germline ends. CDR1 MNHNS and CDR2 SASEGT come from the germline V gene. This CDR3 contains 12 residues.

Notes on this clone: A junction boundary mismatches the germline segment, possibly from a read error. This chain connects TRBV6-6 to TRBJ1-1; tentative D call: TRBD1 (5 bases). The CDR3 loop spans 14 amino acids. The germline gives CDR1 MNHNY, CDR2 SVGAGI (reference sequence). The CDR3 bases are TGTGCCAGCAGTCGTTGGGGGAGGAACACTGAAGTTTTCTTT. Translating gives CASSRWGRNTEVFF.

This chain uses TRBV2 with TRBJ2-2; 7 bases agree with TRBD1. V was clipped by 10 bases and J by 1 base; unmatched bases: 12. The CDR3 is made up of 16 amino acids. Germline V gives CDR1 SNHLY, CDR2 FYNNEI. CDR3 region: CATLSPGQRNTGELFF. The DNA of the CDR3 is TGTGCCACCCTTTCCCCGGGACAGCGGAACACCGGGGAGCTGTTTTTT.

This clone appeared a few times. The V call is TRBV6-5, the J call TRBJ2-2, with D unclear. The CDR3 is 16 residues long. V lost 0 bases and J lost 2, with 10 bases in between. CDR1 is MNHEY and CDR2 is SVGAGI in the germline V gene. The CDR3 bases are TGTGCCAGCAGTTACTCGGTCCCCTCAAACACCGGGGAGCTGTTTTTT. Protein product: CASSYSVPSNTGELFF.

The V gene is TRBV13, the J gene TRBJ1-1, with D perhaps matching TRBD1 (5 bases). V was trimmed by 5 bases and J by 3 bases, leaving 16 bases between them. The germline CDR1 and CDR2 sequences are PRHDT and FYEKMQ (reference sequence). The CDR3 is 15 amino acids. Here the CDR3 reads CASSIMGRAYTEAFF. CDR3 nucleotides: TGTGCCAGCAGCATAATGGGGCGGGCTTACACTGAAGCTTTCTTT.

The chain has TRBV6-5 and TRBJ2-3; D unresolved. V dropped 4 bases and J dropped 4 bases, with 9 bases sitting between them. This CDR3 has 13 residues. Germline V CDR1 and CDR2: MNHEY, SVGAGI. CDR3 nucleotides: TGTGCCAGCAGTTCTAACATCGCAGATACGCAGTATTTT. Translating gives CASSSNIADTQYF.

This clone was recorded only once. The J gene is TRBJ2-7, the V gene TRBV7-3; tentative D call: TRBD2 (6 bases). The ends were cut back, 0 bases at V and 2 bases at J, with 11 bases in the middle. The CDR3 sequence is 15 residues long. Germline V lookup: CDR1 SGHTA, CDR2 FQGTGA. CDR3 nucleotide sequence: TGTGCCAGCAGCTTAACGGGCGGAGGGGCCTACGAGCAGTACTTC. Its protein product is CASSLTGGGAYEQYF.

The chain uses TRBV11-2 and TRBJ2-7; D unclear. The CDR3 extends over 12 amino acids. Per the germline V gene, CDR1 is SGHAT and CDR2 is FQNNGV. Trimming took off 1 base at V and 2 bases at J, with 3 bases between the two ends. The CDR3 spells CASSLGAYEQYF. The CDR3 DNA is TGTGCCAGCAGCTTAGGTGCCTACGAGCAGTACTTC.

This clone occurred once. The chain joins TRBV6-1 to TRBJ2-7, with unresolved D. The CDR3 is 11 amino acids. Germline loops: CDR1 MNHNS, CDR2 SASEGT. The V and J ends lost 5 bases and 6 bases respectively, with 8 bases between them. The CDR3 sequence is CASSYEAEQYF. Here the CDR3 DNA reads TGTGCCAGCAGTTACGAGGCCGAGCAGTACTTC.

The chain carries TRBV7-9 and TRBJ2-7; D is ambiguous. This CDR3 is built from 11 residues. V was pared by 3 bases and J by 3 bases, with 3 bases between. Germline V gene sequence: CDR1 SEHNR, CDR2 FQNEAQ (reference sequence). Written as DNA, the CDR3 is TGTGCCAGCAGCTTCAGCTACGAGCAGTACTTC. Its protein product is CASSFSYEQYF.

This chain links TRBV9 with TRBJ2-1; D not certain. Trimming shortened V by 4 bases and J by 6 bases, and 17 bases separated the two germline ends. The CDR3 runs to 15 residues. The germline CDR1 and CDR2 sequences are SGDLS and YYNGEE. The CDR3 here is CASSRGGASTNEQFF. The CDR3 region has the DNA TGTGCCAGCAGCAGAGGCGGAGCAAGCACCAATGAGCAGTTCTTC.

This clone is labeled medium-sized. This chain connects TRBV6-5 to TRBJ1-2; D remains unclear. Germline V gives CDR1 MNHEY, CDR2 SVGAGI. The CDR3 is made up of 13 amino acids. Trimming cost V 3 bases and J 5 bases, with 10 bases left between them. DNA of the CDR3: TGTGCCAGCAGTTATGGCCAGTCTTATGGCTACACCTTC. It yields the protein CASSYGQSYGYTF.

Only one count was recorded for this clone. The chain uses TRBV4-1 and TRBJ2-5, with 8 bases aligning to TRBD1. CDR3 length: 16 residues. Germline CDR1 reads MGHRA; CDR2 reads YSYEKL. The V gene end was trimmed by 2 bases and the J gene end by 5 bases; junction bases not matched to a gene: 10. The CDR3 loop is CASSQPSQGAWETQYF. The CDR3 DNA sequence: TGCGCCAGCAGCCAACCCAGCCAGGGGGCGTGGGAGACCCAGTACTTC.

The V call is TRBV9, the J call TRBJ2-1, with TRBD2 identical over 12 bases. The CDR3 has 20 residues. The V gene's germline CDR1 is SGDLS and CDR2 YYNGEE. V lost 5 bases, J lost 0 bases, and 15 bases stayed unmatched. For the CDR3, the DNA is TGTGCCAGCAGTAGACGGACTAGCGGGATGGACCGTAGCTCCTACAATGAGCAGTTCTTC. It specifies CASSRRTSGMDRSSYNEQFF.

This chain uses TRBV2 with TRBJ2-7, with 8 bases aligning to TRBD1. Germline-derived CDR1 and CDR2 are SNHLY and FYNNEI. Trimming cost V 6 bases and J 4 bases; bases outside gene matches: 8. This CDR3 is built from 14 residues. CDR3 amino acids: CASRTDRGWYEQYF. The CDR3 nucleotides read TGTGCCAGCAGGACCGACAGGGGATGGTACGAGCAGTACTTC.

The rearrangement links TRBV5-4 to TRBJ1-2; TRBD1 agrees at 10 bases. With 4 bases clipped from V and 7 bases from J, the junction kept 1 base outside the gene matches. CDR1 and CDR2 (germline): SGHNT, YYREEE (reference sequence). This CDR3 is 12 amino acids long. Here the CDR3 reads CASSGTGVGYTF. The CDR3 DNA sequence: TGTGCCAGCAGCGGGACAGGGGTTGGCTACACCTTC.

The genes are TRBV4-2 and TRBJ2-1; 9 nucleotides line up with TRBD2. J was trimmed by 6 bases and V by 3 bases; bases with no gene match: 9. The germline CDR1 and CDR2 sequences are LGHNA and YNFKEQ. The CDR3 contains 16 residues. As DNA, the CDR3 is TGTGCCAGCAGCCACGGGTTAGCGGGAGAGGGCAATGAGCAGTTCTTC. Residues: CASSHGLAGEGNEQFF.

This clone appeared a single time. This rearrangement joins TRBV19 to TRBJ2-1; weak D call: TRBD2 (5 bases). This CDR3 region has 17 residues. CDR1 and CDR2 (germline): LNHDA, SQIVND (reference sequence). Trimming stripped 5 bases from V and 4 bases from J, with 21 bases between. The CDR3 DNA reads TGTGCCAGTAGTTCCCTATTTACCGGGGAGCGGTACAATGAGCAGTTCTTC. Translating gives CASSSLFTGERYNEQFF.

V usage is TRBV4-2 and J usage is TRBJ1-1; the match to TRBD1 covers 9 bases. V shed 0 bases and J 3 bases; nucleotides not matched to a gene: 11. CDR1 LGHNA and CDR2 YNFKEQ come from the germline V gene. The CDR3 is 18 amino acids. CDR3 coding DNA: TGTGCCAGCAGCCAAGAAGAAGGGACAGGGAGGGAGCACACTGAAGCTTTCTTT. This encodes CASSQEEGTGREHTEAFF.

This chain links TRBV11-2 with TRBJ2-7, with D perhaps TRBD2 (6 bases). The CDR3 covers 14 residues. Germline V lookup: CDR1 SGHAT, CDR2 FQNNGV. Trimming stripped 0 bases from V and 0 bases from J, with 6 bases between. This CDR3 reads CASSLETSSYEQYF. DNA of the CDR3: TGTGCCAGCAGCTTAGAGACTAGCTCCTACGAGCAGTACTTC.

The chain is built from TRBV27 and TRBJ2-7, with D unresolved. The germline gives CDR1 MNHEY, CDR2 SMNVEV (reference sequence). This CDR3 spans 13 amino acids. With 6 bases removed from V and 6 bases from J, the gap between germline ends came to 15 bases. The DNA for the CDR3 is TGTGCCAGCAGGGAAGTGGGGTATCCCGAGCAGTACTTC. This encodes CASREVGYPEQYF.